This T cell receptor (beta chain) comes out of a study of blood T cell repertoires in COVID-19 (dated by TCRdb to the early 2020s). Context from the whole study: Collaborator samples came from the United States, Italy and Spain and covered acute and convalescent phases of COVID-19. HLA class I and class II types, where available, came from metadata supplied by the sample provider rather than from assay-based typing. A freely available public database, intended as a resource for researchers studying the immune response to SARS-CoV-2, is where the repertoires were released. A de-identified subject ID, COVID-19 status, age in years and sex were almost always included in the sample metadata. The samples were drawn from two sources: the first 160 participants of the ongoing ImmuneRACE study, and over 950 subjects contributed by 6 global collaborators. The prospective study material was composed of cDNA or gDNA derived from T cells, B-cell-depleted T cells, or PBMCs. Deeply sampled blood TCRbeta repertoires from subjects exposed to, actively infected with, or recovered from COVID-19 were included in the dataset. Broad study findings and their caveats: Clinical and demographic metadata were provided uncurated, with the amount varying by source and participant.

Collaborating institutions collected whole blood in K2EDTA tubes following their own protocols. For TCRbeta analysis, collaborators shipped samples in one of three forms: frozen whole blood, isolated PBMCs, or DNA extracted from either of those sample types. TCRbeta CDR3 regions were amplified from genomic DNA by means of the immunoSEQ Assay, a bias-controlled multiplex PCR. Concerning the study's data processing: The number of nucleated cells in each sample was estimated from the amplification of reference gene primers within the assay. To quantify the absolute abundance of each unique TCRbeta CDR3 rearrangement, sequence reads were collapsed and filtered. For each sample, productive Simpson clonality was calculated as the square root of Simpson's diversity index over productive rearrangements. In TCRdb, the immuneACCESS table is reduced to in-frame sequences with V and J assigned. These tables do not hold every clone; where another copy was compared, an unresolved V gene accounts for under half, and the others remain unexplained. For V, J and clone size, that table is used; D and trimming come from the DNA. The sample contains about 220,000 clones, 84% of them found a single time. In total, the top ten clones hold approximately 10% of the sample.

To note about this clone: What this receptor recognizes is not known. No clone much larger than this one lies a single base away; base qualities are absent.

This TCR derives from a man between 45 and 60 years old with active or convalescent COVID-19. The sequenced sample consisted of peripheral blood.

The nucleotides are TGTGCCAGCAGCCCCCTGGGGGGTTCCTACAATGAGCAGTTCTTC. Its amino acids are CASSPLGGSYNEQFF. The V gene is TRBV7-3 and the J gene is TRBJ2-1, and possibly TRBD2, on 6 matching bases. From a lookup of the germline V gene, CDR1 and CDR2 are SGHTA and FQGTGA. The CDR3 has 15 amino acids, counting the end cysteine and phenylalanine. Only the CDR3 part of the read is kept: 45 bases, read in frame from the first base. Cut back by 5 bases and 1 base, the V and J ends lie 12 bases apart. This CDR3, with the reference TRBV7-3 and TRBJ2-1 proteins standing in past its ends, gives the full variable domain GAGVSQTPSNKVTEKGKYVELRCDPISGHTALYWYRQSLGQGPEFLIYFQGTGAADDSGLPNDRFFAVRPEGSVSTLKIQRTERGDSAVYLCASSPLGGSYNEQFFGPGTRLTVL.